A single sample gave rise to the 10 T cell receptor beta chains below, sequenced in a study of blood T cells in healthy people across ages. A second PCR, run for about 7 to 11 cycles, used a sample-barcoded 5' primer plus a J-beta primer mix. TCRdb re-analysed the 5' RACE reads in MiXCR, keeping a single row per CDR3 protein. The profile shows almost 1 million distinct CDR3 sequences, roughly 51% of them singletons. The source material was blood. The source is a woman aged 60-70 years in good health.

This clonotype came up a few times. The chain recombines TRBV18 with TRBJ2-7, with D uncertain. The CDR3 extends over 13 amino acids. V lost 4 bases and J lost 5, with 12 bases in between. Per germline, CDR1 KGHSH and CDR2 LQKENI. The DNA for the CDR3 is TGTGCCAGCTCACTAAATCACGGAAACGAGCAGTACTTC. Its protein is CASSLNHGNEQYF. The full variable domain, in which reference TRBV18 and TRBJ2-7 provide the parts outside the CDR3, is NAGVMQNPRHLVRRRGQEARLRCSPMKGHSHVYWYRQLPEEGLKFMVYLQKENIIDESGMPKERFSAEFPKEGPSILRIQQVVRGDSAAYFCASSLNHGNEQYFGPGTRLTVT.

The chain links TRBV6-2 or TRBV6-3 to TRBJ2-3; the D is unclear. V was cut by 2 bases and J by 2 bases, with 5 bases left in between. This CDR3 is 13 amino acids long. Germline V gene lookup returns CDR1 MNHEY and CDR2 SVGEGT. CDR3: CASSYLFTDTQYF. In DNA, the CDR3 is TGTGCCAGCAGTTACCTGTTCACAGATACGCAGTATTTT.

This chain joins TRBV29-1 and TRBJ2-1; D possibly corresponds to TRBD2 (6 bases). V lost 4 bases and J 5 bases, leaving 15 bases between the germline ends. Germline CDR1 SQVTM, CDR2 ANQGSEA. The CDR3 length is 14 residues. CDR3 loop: CSVVGGRVNNEQFF. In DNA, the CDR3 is TGCAGCGTTGTTGGAGGGCGTGTCAACAATGAGCAGTTCTTC.

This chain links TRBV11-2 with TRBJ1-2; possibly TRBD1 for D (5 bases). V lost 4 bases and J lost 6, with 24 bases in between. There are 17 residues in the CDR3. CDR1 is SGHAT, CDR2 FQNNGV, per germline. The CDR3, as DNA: TGTGCCAGCAGCTCGATTAAGGGGCGCCTCGCCACCCATGGCTACACCTTC. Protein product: CASSSIKGRLATHGYTF.

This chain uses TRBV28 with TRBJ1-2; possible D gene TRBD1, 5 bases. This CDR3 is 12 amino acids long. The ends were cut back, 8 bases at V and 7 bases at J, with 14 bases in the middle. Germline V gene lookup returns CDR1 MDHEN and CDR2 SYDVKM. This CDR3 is CASGAARGGYTF. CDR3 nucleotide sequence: TGTGCCAGCGGGGCGGCGAGGGGTGGCTACACCTTC.

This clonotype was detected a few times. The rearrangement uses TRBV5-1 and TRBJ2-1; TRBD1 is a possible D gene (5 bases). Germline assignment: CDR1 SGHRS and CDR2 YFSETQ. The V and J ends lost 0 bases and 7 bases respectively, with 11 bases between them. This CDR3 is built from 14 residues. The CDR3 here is CASSLEWGRNEQFF. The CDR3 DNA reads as TGCGCCAGCAGCTTGGAGTGGGGCAGAAATGAGCAGTTCTTC.

The chain's CDR3 is CASSLAARGFGSPLHF. The DNA of the CDR3 is TGCGCCAGCAGCTTGGCCGCCAGGGGATTCGGTTCACCCCTCCACTTT. The rearrangement links TRBV5-1 to TRBJ1-6; tentatively, D is TRBD1 (6 bases). The CDR3 is 16 residues long. Germline values: CDR1 SGHRS, CDR2 YFSETQ. V was shortened by 0 bases and J by 9 bases, with 16 bases between the two germline ends.

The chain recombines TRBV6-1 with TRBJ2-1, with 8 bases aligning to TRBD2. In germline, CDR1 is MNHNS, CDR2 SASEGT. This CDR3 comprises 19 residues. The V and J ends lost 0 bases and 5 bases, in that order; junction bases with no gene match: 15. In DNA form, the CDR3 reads TGTGCCAGCAGTGAAGCGGGGCTAGCGGGCCGCTTAATGGACAATGAGCAGTTCTTC. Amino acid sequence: CASSEAGLAGRLMDNEQFF.

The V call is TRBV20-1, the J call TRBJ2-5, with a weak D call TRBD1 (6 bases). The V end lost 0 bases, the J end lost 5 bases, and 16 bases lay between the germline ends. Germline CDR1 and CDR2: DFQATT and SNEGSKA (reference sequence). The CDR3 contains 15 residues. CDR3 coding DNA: TGCAGTGCTAGAGACTATCCAGGGGCTGAGGAGACCCAGTACTTC. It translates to CSARDYPGAEETQYF.

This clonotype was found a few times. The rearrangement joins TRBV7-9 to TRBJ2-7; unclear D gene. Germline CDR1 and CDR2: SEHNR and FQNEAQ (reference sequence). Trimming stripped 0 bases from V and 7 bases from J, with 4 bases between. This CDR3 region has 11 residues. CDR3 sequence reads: CASSLAKEQYF. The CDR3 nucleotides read TGTGCCAGCAGCTTAGCTAAGGAGCAGTACTTC.